Below are 20 T cell receptor beta chains sequenced from a single sample in a study of regulatory dendritic cells for organ transplantation. Sequenced by immunoSEQ multiplex PCR; TCRdb stores in-frame clones only, minus some. The sample has 13,000 or so clones, 85% to 90% seen once. CFSE-labeled sorted T cells met regulatory or mature dendritic cells for less than 6 days. The antigens these receptors bind are not known. Sequenced input: naive CD8+ T cells from blood cultured with regulatory dendritic cells. The sample's subset: CD45RA+ naive T cells. The receptors come from a human donor in good health.

The chain couples TRBV23-1 to TRBJ1-5; no clear D gene. TRBV23-1 qualifies as an ORF whose function is uncertain. The CDR3 covers 18 residues. V was trimmed by 0 bases and J by 5 bases, leaving 20 bases between them. The CDR3: CASSQSRRSGRRDQPQHF. CDR3 bases: TGCGCCAGCAGTCAATCCCGACGGTCTGGCAGGCGGGATCAGCCCCAGCATTTT.

In its sample, this clone was seen once. The chain has TRBV5-1 and TRBJ2-1; D is undetermined. The CDR3 has 14 amino acids. The V and J ends lost 4 bases and 0 bases respectively, with 8 bases between them. The germline V gene encodes CDR1 SGHRS and CDR2 YFSETQ. The CDR3 DNA is TGCGCCAGCAGCCCCGGTGGCTCCTACAATGAGCAGTTCTTC. Translating it yields CASSPGGSYNEQFF.

The chain joins TRBV10-3 to TRBJ2-7, with D possibly matching TRBD1 (5 bases). CDR1 is ENHRY and CDR2 is SYGVKD in the germline V gene. With 1 base removed from V and 5 bases from J, the gap between germline ends came to 12 bases. The CDR3 has 14 residues. As DNA, the CDR3 is TGTGCCATCAGTGAGTTCAGGGTTCGGGACGAGCAGTACTTC. Its protein product is CAISEFRVRDEQYF.

The chain combines TRBV10-3 with TRBJ2-5; 14 positions agree with TRBD2. The J call is in doubt because the DNA end fits TRBJ2-7 better. Germline CDR1 and CDR2: ENHRY and SYGVKD. The CDR3 runs 16 residues. CDR3 coding DNA: TGTGCCATCAGCTCCGCGGGACTAGCGGGAGCCTACGAGCAGTACTTC. This gives the protein CAISSAGLAGAYEQYF.

The chain has TRBV13 and TRBJ2-4; unclear D gene. Germline values: CDR1 PRHDT, CDR2 FYEKMQ (reference sequence). The CDR3 contains 15 residues. Trimming removed 5 bases from V and 4 bases from J, with 15 bases in between. The CDR3 DNA follows: TGTGCCAGCAGCCCACCGACAAGTCAGAAAAACATTCAGTACTTC. Encoded protein: CASSPPTSQKNIQYF.

The genes are TRBV15 and TRBJ2-3; D may match TRBD1 or TRBD2 (5 bases each). Germline V CDR1 and CDR2: LNHNV, YYDKDF (reference sequence). The length of the CDR3 is 14 residues. Trimming removed 8 bases at V and 6 bases at J, with 18 bases between. The CDR3, as DNA: TGTGCCACCGGGGCCCACGGGGACGGGGATACGCAGTATTTT. This sequence encodes CATGAHGDGDTQYF. Full variable domain (outside the CDR3, taken from reference TRBV15 and TRBJ2-3): DAMVIQNPRYQVTQFGKPVTLSCSQTLNHNVMYWYQQKSSQAPKLLFHYYDKDFNNEADTPDNFQSRRPNTSFCFLDIRSPGLGDTAMYLCATGAHGDGDTQYFGPGTRLTVL.

The gene calls are TRBV7-9 and TRBJ2-7; 7 nucleotides line up with TRBD1. Germline CDR1 SEHNR, CDR2 FQNEAQ (reference sequence). The V and J ends lost 6 bases and 6 bases, in that order; junction bases with no gene match: 5. The CDR3 covers 12 residues. The CDR3: CASSHTGVEQYF. The CDR3 DNA follows: TGTGCCAGCAGTCATACAGGGGTCGAGCAGTACTTC.

V and J are TRBV10-3 and TRBJ1-1; D call uncertain. Per germline, CDR1 ENHRY and CDR2 SYGVKD. V lost 0 bases and J lost 0, with 14 bases in between. The CDR3 consists of 17 residues. Here the CDR3 reads CAISESMMLSMNTEAFF. The CDR3 DNA sequence: TGTGCCATCAGTGAGTCGATGATGTTGAGCATGAACACTGAAGCTTTCTTT.

This sequence joins TRBV21-1 and TRBJ1-1. TRBV21-1 is a pseudogene segment. The CDR3 has 13 residues. CDR3 region: CASSPEGNTEAFF. In nucleotides, the CDR3 is TGTGCCAGCAGCCCTGAGGGGAACACTGAAGCTTTCTTT.

This clone occurred once. CDR3 residues: CASSSSGTGGETQYF. DNA for the CDR3: TGTGCCAGCAGTTCGTCCGGGACAGGGGGAGAGACCCAGTACTTC. J is TRBJ2-5 and V is TRBV6-5; 11 positions match TRBD1. Germline V gene lookup returns CDR1 MNHEY and CDR2 SVGAGI. V was clipped by 4 bases and J by 4 bases; unmatched bases: 5. The CDR3 sequence is 15 residues long.

The chain combines TRBV4-3 with TRBJ2-7; 8 bases are a match to TRBD1. Looked up from germline, CDR1 is LGHNA and CDR2 is YSLEER. J lost 7 bases, V lost 1 base, and 12 bases had no gene match. The length of the CDR3 is 16 residues. The CDR3 region has the DNA TGCGCCAGCAGCCAAGGTCCGGGACAGGACTCTTGGGAGCAGTACTTC. Amino acids: CASSQGPGQDSWEQYF.

This chain joins TRBV19 and TRBJ1-5, with a tentative D call TRBD1 (5 bases). Germline assignment: CDR1 LNHDA and CDR2 SQIVND (reference sequence). The length of the CDR3 is 14 residues. V lost 5 bases and J lost 3, with 11 bases in between. As DNA, the CDR3 is TGTGCCAGTAGTGTCCGGGACCACAATCAGCCCCAGCATTTT. Protein: CASSVRDHNQPQHF.

The genes are TRBV29-1 and TRBJ2-5; perhaps TRBD1 as D (6 bases). The V gene's germline CDR1 is SQVTM and CDR2 ANQGSEA. Trimming took off 5 bases at V and 3 bases at J, with 10 bases between the two ends. This CDR3 has 12 amino acids. CDR3 loop: CSVTGFKETQYF. For the CDR3, the DNA is TGCAGCGTTACAGGGTTTAAAGAGACCCAGTACTTC.

This chain links TRBV5-4 with TRBJ2-7; weak D call: TRBD2 (6 bases). Trimming removed 4 bases at V and 4 bases at J, with 18 bases between. The CDR3 is made up of 15 amino acids. The germline gives CDR1 SGHNT, CDR2 YYREEE (reference sequence). CDR3 in DNA: TGTGCCAGCAGCCAAGCGGTGGGGAGGCGGTACGAGCAGTACTTC. Encoded protein: CASSQAVGRRYEQYF.

The V and J genes are TRBV28 and TRBJ2-1; no clear D gene. Germline loops: CDR1 MDHEN, CDR2 SYDVKM. The CDR3 runs to 14 residues. V was cut by 4 bases and J by 2 bases, with 9 bases left in between. The DNA for the CDR3 is TGTGCCAGCAGTTCAGATAGCACCTACAATGAGCAGTTCTTC. Its protein product is CASSSDSTYNEQFF.

Written as DNA, the CDR3 is TGTGCCAGCAGCTTAGACCCATCGGATACGCAGTATTTT. Translating it yields CASSLDPSDTQYF. The rearrangement joins TRBV11-2 to TRBJ2-3, with D unresolved. This CDR3 is 13 amino acids long. CDR1 is SGHAT and CDR2 is FQNNGV in the germline V gene. V lost 0 bases, J lost 6 bases, and 7 bases lay in between.

The genes are TRBV7-6 and TRBJ2-7, with D perhaps matching TRBD2 (6 bases). CDR1 SGHVS and CDR2 FNYEAQ come from the germline V gene. Trimming removed 1 base from V and 4 bases from J, with 11 bases in between. The CDR3 has 14 amino acids. The CDR3 region is CASSLGGAGYEQYF. In DNA, the CDR3 is TGTGCCAGCAGCTTAGGAGGTGCGGGGTACGAGCAGTACTTC. Variable domain in full (rest from reference TRBV7-6 and TRBJ2-7): GAGVSQSPRYKVTKRGQDVALRCDPISGHVSLYWYRQALGQGPEFLTYFNYEAQQDKSGLPNDRFSAERPEGSISTLTIQRTEQRDSAMYRCASSLGGAGYEQYFGPGTRLTVT.

The chain carries TRBV7-8 and TRBJ2-1; D unclear. Germline V gives CDR1 SGHVS, CDR2 FQNEAQ. V gave up 5 bases and J gave up 5 bases, with 13 bases separating them. The CDR3 has 14 residues. The CDR3 reads CASSHSTVNNEQFF. The CDR3 region has the DNA TGTGCCAGCAGCCATTCGACCGTTAACAATGAGCAGTTCTTC.

The chain combines TRBV7-9 with TRBJ1-2, with 7 nucleotides matching TRBD1. This CDR3 is built from 15 residues. Per germline, CDR1 SEHNR and CDR2 FQNEAQ (reference sequence). J was trimmed by 5 bases and V by 5 bases; bases with no gene match: 11. Here the CDR3 DNA reads TGTGCCAGCAGCACTGGACGGGACAGAGCATATGGCTACACCTTC. Its translation is CASSTGRDRAYGYTF.

The genes are TRBV5-4 and TRBJ2-7; TRBD2 matches at 7 bases. Germline values: CDR1 SGHNT, CDR2 YYREEE (reference sequence). The CDR3 is 15 residues long. Unmatched junction bases numbered 15, after V lost 10 bases and J lost 2 bases. CDR3 protein: CAAHSGVQTTYEQYF. CDR3 DNA sequence: TGTGCCGCCCACAGCGGGGTTCAGACGACCTACGAGCAGTACTTC.